A single sample is the source of the 30 T cell receptor beta chains below, sequenced in a study of blood T cell repertoires in COVID-19. TCRdb's copy holds only in-frame clones and misses some; the assay was immunoSEQ multiplex PCR. This table has 350,000 to 400,000 clones, more than 75% appearing once. Sequencing was performed on PBMCs or T cells enriched from blood (not recorded which). These receptors were obtained from a man aged 35 to 55 in a cohort exposed to, infected with or recovered from COVID-19 (not recorded which).

The chain has TRBV9 and TRBJ1-2; no clear D. Germline V lookup: CDR1 SGDLS, CDR2 YYNGEE. V dropped 1 base and J dropped 4 bases, with 11 bases sitting between them. There are 14 residues in the CDR3. CDR3 bases: TGTGCCAGCAGCGTACAGGACGGAGGCTATGGCTACACCTTC. This gives the protein CASSVQDGGYGYTF.

The gene calls are TRBV6-5 and TRBJ1-1; 9 positions match TRBD1. Germline V lookup: CDR1 MNHEY, CDR2 SVGAGI. This CDR3 comprises 15 residues. The V and J ends lost 7 bases and 6 bases, in that order; junction bases with no gene match: 12. CDR3 in amino acids: CASTRTGDIMAEAFF. The CDR3, as DNA: TGTGCCAGCACTCGGACAGGGGACATAATGGCTGAAGCTTTCTTT.

Concerning this clone: The same CDR3 also results from other DNA sequences found in this sample. This rearrangement joins TRBV2 to TRBJ2-7; 7 nucleotides agree with TRBD1. Trimming cost V 7 bases and J 0 bases; bases outside gene matches: 6. This CDR3 is built from 14 residues. The germline V gene encodes CDR1 SNHLY and CDR2 FYNNEI. This chain's CDR3 is CASTRDRSSYEQYF. CDR3 sequence (DNA): TGTGCCAGCACCCGGGACAGAAGCTCCTACGAGCAGTACTTC.

The rearrangement uses TRBV3-1 (or the pseudogene TRBV3-2) and TRBJ2-2; 11 bases align to TRBD2. CDR1 is LGHDT, CDR2 YNNKEL, per germline (reference sequence). This CDR3 comprises 17 residues. The trim removed 0 bases at V and 8 bases at J, leaving 8 bases unmatched. The CDR3 here is CASSQDPLAGGRGELFF. The DNA for the CDR3 is TGTGCCAGCAGCCAAGATCCTCTAGCGGGAGGAAGAGGGGAGCTGTTTTTT.

The chain employs TRBV19 and TRBJ2-1, with 11 bases matching TRBD2. The germline gives CDR1 LNHDA, CDR2 SQIVND (reference sequence). CDR3 size: 15 residues. Trimming at V came to 1 base and at J to 4 bases, leaving 0 bases not matched to a gene. CDR3 DNA: TGTGCCAGTAGTATAGGACTAGCGGGATACAATGAGCAGTTCTTC. Its translation is CASSIGLAGYNEQFF.

V gene TRBV19 combines with J gene TRBJ2-1; 14 bases agree with TRBD2. The CDR3 has 15 residues. After removal of 8 bases from V and 8 bases from J, the junction contained 8 bases not matched to a gene. Germline CDR1 and CDR2: LNHDA and SQIVND (reference sequence). CDR3 loop: CASLPGTSGSYEQFF. The DNA of the CDR3 is TGTGCCAGTCTTCCCGGGACTAGCGGGAGCTATGAGCAGTTCTTC.

This clone was seen a handful of times. The chain combines TRBV6-5 with TRBJ2-7; a possible D gene is TRBD2 (6 bases). The CDR3 length is 14 residues. V was clipped by 3 bases and J by 5 bases, with 14 bases between them. CDR1 is MNHEY, CDR2 SVGAGI, per germline. The CDR3 DNA reads as TGTGCCAGCAGTTATTCGGAGGGCCTCAACGAGCAGTACTTC. Its translation is CASSYSEGLNEQYF.

The chain has TRBV28 and TRBJ1-2; tentative D call: TRBD1 (5 bases). CDR1 and CDR2 from the germline V gene are MDHEN and SYDVKM. Between the trimmed V and J ends, which lost 6 bases and 0 bases, there was a span of 17 bases. The CDR3 is made up of 16 amino acids. The CDR3 is CASSLSPGPTNYGYTF. CDR3 sequence (DNA): TGTGCCAGCAGCCTATCACCAGGGCCAACTAACTATGGCTACACCTTC.

The rearrangement links TRBV7-9 to TRBJ2-1, with D unresolved. Germline V CDR1 and CDR2: SEHNR, FQNEAQ (reference sequence). The CDR3 sequence is 12 residues long. Trimming took off 3 bases at V and 8 bases at J, with 8 bases between the two ends. This chain's CDR3 is CASSLRLDEQFF. CDR3 bases: TGTGCCAGCAGCTTGAGGTTGGATGAGCAGTTCTTC.

This chain uses TRBV3-1 (or the pseudogene TRBV3-2) with TRBJ2-7; the match to TRBD1 covers 9 bases. The J segment lost 1 base and the V segment lost 4 bases, leaving 5 bases of the junction unmatched. The germline CDR1 and CDR2 sequences are LGHDT and YNNKEL (reference sequence). The CDR3 consists of 15 residues. This chain's CDR3 is CASSRVGTGSYEQYF. As DNA, the CDR3 is TGTGCCAGCAGCCGGGTCGGGACAGGGTCCTACGAGCAGTACTTC.

This clone occurred once. The rearrangement links TRBV28 to TRBJ1-4, with TRBD1 matching over 9 bases. CDR1 and CDR2 (germline): MDHEN, SYDVKM. The CDR3 consists of 15 residues. V gave up 5 bases and J gave up 8 bases; unmatched junction bases: 9. CDR3 sequence (DNA): TGTGCCAGCAGTGTATCCGGGACAGGGCACGAAAAACTGTTTTTT. Translation gives CASSVSGTGHEKLFF.

The chain is built from TRBV14 and TRBJ2-7; 7 positions match TRBD1. Trimming removed 0 bases from V and 5 bases from J; junction bases left unmatched: 10. The CDR3 loop spans 16 amino acids. Germline V gene sequence: CDR1 SGHDN, CDR2 FVKESK. The CDR3 loop is CASSQDLTGDRHEQYF. The CDR3 nucleotides are TGTGCCAGCAGCCAAGATCTAACAGGGGATCGCCACGAGCAGTACTTC.

The CDR3 protein is CASSSRLAGGYEQYF. The DNA of the CDR3 is TGTGCCAGCAGTTCCCGACTAGCGGGGGGGTACGAGCAGTACTTC. The chain joins TRBV28 to TRBJ2-7; TRBD2 agrees at 14 bases. J gave up 4 bases and V 4 bases, and 3 bases lay outside the gene matches. Germline-derived CDR1 and CDR2 are MDHEN and SYDVKM. This CDR3 spans 15 amino acids.

The V gene is TRBV12-5, the J gene TRBJ2-2; D uncertain. This CDR3 comprises 15 residues. Germline assignment: CDR1 LGHNT and CDR2 FRNRAP. Trimming pared 0 bases from V and 3 bases from J, leaving 8 bases between. CDR3 bases: TGTGCTAGTGGTTTGGTTCATAGTTACACCGGGGAGCTGTTTTTT. This translates into CASGLVHSYTGELFF.

The rearrangement joins TRBV9 to TRBJ1-5; D might be TRBD1 (5 bases). The CDR3 length is 14 residues. Looked up from germline, CDR1 is SGDLS and CDR2 is YYNGEE. V was clipped by 2 bases and J by 4 bases, with 10 bases between them. CDR3: CASSVGGTNQPQHF. CDR3 in DNA: TGTGCCAGCAGCGTGGGGGGTACGAATCAGCCCCAGCATTTT.

V usage is TRBV9 and J usage is TRBJ1-5; D perhaps matches TRBD1 (6 bases). This CDR3 is 15 amino acids long. The germline V and J ends were trimmed by 4 bases and 4 bases, with 15 bases remaining between them. Germline V lookup: CDR1 SGDLS, CDR2 YYNGEE. CDR3 in DNA: TGTGCCAGCAGCCCAGGGGCAGGGGAAAATCAGCCCCAGCATTTT. Its translation is CASSPGAGENQPQHF.

The chain is built from TRBV7-9 and TRBJ1-5; the D gene is possibly TRBD1 (5 bases). The CDR3 totals 14 residues. Germline CDR1 is SEHNR and CDR2 is FQNEAQ (reference sequence). The ends were cut back, 3 bases at V and 5 bases at J, with 11 bases in the middle. CDR3 DNA: TGTGCCAGCAGCTTTGGGCAGGGCGATCAGCCCCAGCATTTT. Protein sequence: CASSFGQGDQPQHF.

The DNA of the CDR3 is TGTGCCAGTAGTCGCTCAGGGACTAGCGGACACTACGAGCAGTACTTC. This codes for CASSRSGTSGHYEQYF. The gene calls are TRBV19 and TRBJ2-7; 11 nucleotides line up with TRBD2. From germline, CDR1 is LNHDA and CDR2 SQIVND (reference sequence). The CDR3 covers 16 residues. The J segment lost 3 bases and the V segment lost 5 bases, leaving 9 bases of the junction unmatched.

This clone has only a few counts. The chain couples TRBV27 to TRBJ2-2; D uncertain. There are 16 residues in the CDR3. CDR1 and CDR2 from the germline V gene are MNHEY and SMNVEV (reference sequence). V shed 4 bases and J shed 1 base, with 13 bases lying between them. CDR3 bases: TGTGCCAGCAGTTCGCGACTCTTAGGGAACACCGGGGAGCTGTTTTTT. Translating gives CASSSRLLGNTGELFF.

The chain is built from TRBV28 and TRBJ1-5, with 8 bases fitting TRBD1. Looked up from germline, CDR1 is MDHEN and CDR2 is SYDVKM. The junction had 3 bases not matched to a gene; V was cut back by 4 bases and J by 7 bases. This CDR3 has 13 amino acids. The CDR3 DNA sequence: TGTGCCAGCAGTTCAGGGGGCCGGCAGCCCCAGCATTTT. This codes for CASSSGGRQPQHF.

The rearrangement links TRBV7-8 to TRBJ2-3; D is undetermined. Germline V CDR1 and CDR2: SGHVS, FQNEAQ. V shed 1 base and J shed 0 bases, with 8 bases lying between them. This CDR3 is built from 15 residues. The CDR3: CASSLDLRSTDTQYF. Here the CDR3 DNA reads TGTGCCAGCAGCTTAGACTTACGGAGCACAGATACGCAGTATTTT.

This clone was seen a few times. CDR3 loop: CAWSVPGRVTGELFF. The CDR3 coding sequence is TGTGCCTGGAGTGTACCCGGGAGAGTCACCGGGGAGCTGTTTTTT. This chain joins TRBV30 and TRBJ2-2, with a weak D call TRBD2 (6 bases). The V end lost 0 bases, the J end lost 4 bases, and 12 bases lay between the germline ends. Germline lookup yields CDR1 GTSNPN and CDR2 SVGIG (reference sequence). CDR3 length equals 15 residues.

The J gene is TRBJ1-1, the V gene TRBV27, with TRBD1 as a possible D gene (5 bases). Germline V gene sequence: CDR1 MNHEY, CDR2 SMNVEV (reference sequence). The CDR3 runs to 14 residues. V lost 8 bases to trimming and J lost 9 bases, with 22 bases between them. In nucleotides, the CDR3 is TGTGCCAGCGCAGCCCAGGGACTTGTTACCCAAGCTTTCTTT. Protein product: CASAAQGLVTQAFF.

The chain is built from TRBV5-1 and TRBJ2-1; weak D call: TRBD2 (6 bases). There are 15 residues in the CDR3. The germline CDR1 and CDR2 sequences are SGHRS and YFSETQ. V gave up 5 bases and J gave up 0 bases, with 12 bases separating them. The CDR3 sequence: CASSWDSSSYNEQFF. DNA of the CDR3: TGCGCCAGCAGTTGGGACTCGAGCTCCTACAATGAGCAGTTCTTC. Looking up the rest from reference TRBV5-1 and TRBJ2-1 gives the full variable domain: KAGVTQTPRYLIKTRGQQVTLSCSPISGHRSVSWYQQTPGQGLQFLFEYFSETQRNKGNFPGRFSGRQFSNSRSEMNVSTLELGDSALYLCASSWDSSSYNEQFFGPGTRLTVL.

V is TRBV3-1 (or the pseudogene TRBV3-2) and J is TRBJ2-2; D might be TRBD2 (6 bases). The CDR3 extends over 14 amino acids. CDR1 is LGHDT and CDR2 is YNNKEL in the germline V gene (reference sequence). The V end lost 4 bases, the J end lost 0 bases, and 6 bases lay between the germline ends. CDR3 sequence reads: CASSRDSNTGELFF. The DNA of the CDR3 is TGTGCCAGCAGCCGGGACTCGAACACCGGGGAGCTGTTTTTT.

The V call is TRBV7-9, the J call TRBJ2-5, with 7 bases identical to TRBD1. The germline V gene has CDR1 SEHNR and CDR2 FQNEAQ (reference sequence). V trimming: 5 bases; J trimming: 4 bases; junction bases outside the gene matches: 7. The CDR3 runs to 14 residues. The chain's CDR3 is CASSTRTGAETQYF. The CDR3 DNA reads TGTGCCAGCAGCACGAGAACAGGGGCAGAGACCCAGTACTTC. Looking up the rest from reference TRBV7-9 and TRBJ2-5 gives the full variable domain: DTGVSQNPRHKITKRGQNVTFRCDPISEHNRLYWYRQTLGQGPEFLTYFQNEAQLEKSRLLSDRFSAERPKGSFSTLEIQRTEQGDSAMYLCASSTRTGAETQYFGPGTRLLVL.

This chain joins TRBV2 and TRBJ2-7; maybe TRBD2 (6 bases). The V end was cut by 3 bases, the J end by 4 bases, with 16 bases between. CDR1 is SNHLY, CDR2 FYNNEI, per germline. There are 15 residues in the CDR3. This CDR3 is CASSELGGNFYEQYF. CDR3 nucleotide sequence: TGTGCCAGCAGTGAGCTGGGCGGGAATTTTTACGAGCAGTACTTC.

CDR3 coding DNA: TGCGCCAGCAGCTTTGAGGGAGGCTACGAGCAGTACTTC. Translated, it gives CASSFEGGYEQYF. The rearrangement joins TRBV5-1 to TRBJ2-7; perhaps TRBD2 as D (6 bases). The CDR3 has 13 residues. From germline, CDR1 is SGHRS and CDR2 YFSETQ. V was trimmed by 2 bases and J by 3 bases, leaving 9 bases between them. Using reference TRBV5-1 and TRBJ2-7 for the parts outside the CDR3, the full variable domain is KAGVTQTPRYLIKTRGQQVTLSCSPISGHRSVSWYQQTPGQGLQFLFEYFSETQRNKGNFPGRFSGRQFSNSRSEMNVSTLELGDSALYLCASSFEGGYEQYFGPGTRLTVT.

This chain links TRBV6-5 with TRBJ2-7; weak D call: TRBD1 (5 bases). Germline CDR1 and CDR2: MNHEY and SVGAGI. V gave up 5 bases and J gave up 5 bases, with 19 bases separating them. The CDR3 length is 15 residues. The CDR3 DNA follows: TGTGCCAGCAGTACTCAGGGATTCCGTTGGGACGAGCAGTACTTC. Translated, it gives CASSTQGFRWDEQYF.

This chain links TRBV12-5 with TRBJ1-1; 7 bases are shared with TRBD1. The CDR3 covers 15 residues. Germline trimming cut 6 bases from V and 0 bases from J; bases unmatched to any gene: 7. In germline, CDR1 is LGHNT, CDR2 FRNRAP. The CDR3 spells CASGPGQGVNTEAFF. The CDR3 coding sequence is TGTGCTAGTGGCCCGGGCCAGGGGGTGAACACTGAAGCTTTCTTT.